The TCR beta chain described here comes from a study of monozygotic twins with inflammatory bowel disease. With about 17 and 10 cycles respectively, two nested PCRs were carried out on TCRalpha and TCRbeta cDNA. TCRdb derives one entry per CDR3 protein from the 5' RACE reads, leaving out DNA. This sample contains 150,000 to 200,000 distinct CDR3 sequences. This CDR3 spans 16 amino acids. The germline gives CDR1 MDHEN, CDR2 SYDVKM. Study-wide points: The study supported no single strong signal or clonotype linked to IBD. Compared with healthy twins, IBD patients shared fewer clonotypes with others, especially with disease activity. No difference was seen in repertoire similarity between concordant and discordant twins, possibly from limited power.

On this clonotype itself: What it recognizes is unknown.

The genes are TRBV28 and TRBJ2-1; as DNA is missing, the TRBD2 call by TCRdb cannot be tested. The material sequenced was blood. The receptor was isolated from a human donor with ulcerative colitis or Crohn's disease, or a healthy co-twin of an affected twin (not recorded which). CDR3 loop: CASRYSGLAGDNEQFF.